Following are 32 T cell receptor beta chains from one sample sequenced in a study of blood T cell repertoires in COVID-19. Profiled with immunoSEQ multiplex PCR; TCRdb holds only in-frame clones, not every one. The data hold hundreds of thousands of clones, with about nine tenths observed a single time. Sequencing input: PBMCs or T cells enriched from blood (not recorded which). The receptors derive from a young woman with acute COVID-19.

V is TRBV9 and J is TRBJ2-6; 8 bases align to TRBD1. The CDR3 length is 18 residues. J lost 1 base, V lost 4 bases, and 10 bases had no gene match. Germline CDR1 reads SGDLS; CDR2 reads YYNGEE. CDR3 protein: CASSSWTGLLSGANVLTF. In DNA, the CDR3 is TGTGCCAGCAGCAGTTGGACAGGGTTGTTGTCTGGGGCCAACGTCCTGACTTTC.

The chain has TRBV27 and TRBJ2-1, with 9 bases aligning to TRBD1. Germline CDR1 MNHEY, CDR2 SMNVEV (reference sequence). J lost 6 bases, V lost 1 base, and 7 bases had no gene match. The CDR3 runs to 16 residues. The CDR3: CASSLYGTGRINEQFF. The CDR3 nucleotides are TGTGCCAGCAGTTTATACGGGACAGGGAGGATCAATGAGCAGTTCTTC.

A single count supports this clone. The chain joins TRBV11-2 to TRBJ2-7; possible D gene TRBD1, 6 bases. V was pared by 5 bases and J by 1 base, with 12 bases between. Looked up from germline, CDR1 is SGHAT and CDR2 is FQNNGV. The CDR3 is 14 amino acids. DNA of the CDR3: TGTGCCAGCAGCGCATTACAGGGATCCTACGAGCAGTACTTC. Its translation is CASSALQGSYEQYF.

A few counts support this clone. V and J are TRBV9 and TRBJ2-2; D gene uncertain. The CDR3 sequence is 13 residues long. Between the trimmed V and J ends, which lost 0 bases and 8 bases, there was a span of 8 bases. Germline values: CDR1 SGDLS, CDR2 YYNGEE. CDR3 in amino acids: CASSVATTGELFF. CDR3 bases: TGTGCCAGCAGCGTAGCTACGACTGGGGAGCTGTTTTTT.

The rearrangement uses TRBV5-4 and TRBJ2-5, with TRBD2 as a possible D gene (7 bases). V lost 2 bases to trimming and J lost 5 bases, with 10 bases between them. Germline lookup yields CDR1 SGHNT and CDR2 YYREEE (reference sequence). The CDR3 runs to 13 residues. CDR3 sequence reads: CASSLQGGETQYF. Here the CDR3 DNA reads TGTGCCAGCAGCTTACAGGGAGGGGAGACCCAGTACTTC.

The DNA for the CDR3 is TGCGCCAGCAGCCAAGGAAGACAGGGGACCTATGGCTACACCTTC. Its protein is CASSQGRQGTYGYTF. This sequence joins TRBV4-1 and TRBJ1-2, with 8 nucleotides matching TRBD1. The V and J ends lost 1 base and 4 bases, in that order; junction bases with no gene match: 5. Germline V gene lookup returns CDR1 MGHRA and CDR2 YSYEKL. The CDR3 loop spans 15 amino acids.

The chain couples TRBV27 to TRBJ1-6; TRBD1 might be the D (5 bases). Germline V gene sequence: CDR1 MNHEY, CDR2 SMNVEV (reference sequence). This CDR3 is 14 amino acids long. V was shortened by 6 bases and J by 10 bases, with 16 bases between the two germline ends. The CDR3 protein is CASSSTGGNSPLHF. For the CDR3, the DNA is TGTGCCAGCAGCTCAACTGGGGGGAACTCACCCCTCCACTTT.

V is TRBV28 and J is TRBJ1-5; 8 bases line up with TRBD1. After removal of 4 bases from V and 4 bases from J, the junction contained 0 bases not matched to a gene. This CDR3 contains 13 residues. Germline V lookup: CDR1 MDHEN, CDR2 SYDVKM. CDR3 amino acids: CASSYRGNQPQHF. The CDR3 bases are TGTGCCAGCAGTTACAGGGGGAATCAGCCCCAGCATTTT.

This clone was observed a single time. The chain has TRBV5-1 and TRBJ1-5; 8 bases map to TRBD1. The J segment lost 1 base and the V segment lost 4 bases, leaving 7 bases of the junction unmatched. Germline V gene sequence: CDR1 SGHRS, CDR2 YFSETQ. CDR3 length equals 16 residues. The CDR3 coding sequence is TGCGCCAGCAGCCCGGGACAGGCCGGAAGCAATCAGCCCCAGCATTTT. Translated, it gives CASSPGQAGSNQPQHF.

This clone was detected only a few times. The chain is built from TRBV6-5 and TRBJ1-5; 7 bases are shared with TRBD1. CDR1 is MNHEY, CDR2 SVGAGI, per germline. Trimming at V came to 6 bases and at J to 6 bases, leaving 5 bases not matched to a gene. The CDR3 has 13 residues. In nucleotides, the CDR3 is TGTGCCAGCAGCGACAGGGAAACTCAGCCCCAGCATTTT. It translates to CASSDRETQPQHF.

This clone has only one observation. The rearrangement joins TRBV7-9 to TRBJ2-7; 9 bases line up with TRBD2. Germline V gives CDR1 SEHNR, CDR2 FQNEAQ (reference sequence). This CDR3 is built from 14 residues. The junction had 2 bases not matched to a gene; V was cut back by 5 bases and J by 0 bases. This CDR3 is CASSTGLASYEQYF. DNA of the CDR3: TGTGCCAGCAGCACGGGACTAGCCTCCTACGAGCAGTACTTC.

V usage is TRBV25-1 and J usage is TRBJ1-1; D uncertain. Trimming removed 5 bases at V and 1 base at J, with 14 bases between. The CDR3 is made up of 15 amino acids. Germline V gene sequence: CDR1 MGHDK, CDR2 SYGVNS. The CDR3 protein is CASSSGGGWNTEAFF. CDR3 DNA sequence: TGTGCCAGCAGTTCCGGCGGAGGATGGAACACTGAAGCTTTCTTT.

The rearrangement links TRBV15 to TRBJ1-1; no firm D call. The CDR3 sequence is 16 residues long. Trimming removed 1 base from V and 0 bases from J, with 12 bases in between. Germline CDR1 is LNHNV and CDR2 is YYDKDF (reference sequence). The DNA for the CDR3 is TGTGCCACCAGCAGAGTAGCCCGTACCTTGAACACTGAAGCTTTCTTT. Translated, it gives CATSRVARTLNTEAFF.

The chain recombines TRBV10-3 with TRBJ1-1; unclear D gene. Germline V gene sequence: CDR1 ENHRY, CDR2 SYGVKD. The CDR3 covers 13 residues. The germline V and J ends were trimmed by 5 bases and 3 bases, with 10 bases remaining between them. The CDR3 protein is CAISSKEDTEAFF. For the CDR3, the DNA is TGTGCCATCAGTAGCAAAGAAGACACTGAAGCTTTCTTT.

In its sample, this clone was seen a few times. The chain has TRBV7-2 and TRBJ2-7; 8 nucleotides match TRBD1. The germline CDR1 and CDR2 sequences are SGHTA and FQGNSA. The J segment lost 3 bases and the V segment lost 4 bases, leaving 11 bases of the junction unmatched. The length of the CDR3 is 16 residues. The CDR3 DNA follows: TGTGCCAGCAGCTCCGCCAGACAGGGGAAAAACTACGAGCAGTACTTC. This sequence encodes CASSSARQGKNYEQYF.

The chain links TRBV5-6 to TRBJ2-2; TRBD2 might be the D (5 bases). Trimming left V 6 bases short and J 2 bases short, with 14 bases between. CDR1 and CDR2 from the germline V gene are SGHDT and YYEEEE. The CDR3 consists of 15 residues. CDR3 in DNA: TGTGCCAGCAAGAAGGCAGGAGGTAACACCGGGGAGCTGTTTTTT. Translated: CASKKAGGNTGELFF.

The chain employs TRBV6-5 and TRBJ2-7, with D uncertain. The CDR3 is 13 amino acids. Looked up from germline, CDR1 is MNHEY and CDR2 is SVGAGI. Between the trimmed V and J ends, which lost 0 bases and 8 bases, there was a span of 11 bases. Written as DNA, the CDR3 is TGTGCCAGCAGTTACTCGAATCTGCGGCAGCAGTACTTC. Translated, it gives CASSYSNLRQQYF.

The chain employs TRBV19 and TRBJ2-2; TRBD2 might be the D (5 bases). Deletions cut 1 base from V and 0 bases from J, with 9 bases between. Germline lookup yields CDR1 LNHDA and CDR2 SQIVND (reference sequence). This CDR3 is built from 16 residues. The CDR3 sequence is CASSIVRLSNTGELFF. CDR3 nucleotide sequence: TGTGCCAGTAGTATAGTCCGACTATCGAACACCGGGGAGCTGTTTTTT.

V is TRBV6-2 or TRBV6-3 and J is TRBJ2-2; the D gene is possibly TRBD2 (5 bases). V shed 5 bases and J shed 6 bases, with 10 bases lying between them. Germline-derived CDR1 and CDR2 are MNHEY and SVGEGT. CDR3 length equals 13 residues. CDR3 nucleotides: TGTGCCAGCAGTCCAACTAGACCCGGGGAGCTGTTTTTT. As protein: CASSPTRPGELFF.

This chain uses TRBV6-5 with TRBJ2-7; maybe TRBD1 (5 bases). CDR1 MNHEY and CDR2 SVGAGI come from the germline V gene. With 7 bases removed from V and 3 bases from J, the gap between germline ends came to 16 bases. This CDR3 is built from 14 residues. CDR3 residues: CASISRRVNYEQYF. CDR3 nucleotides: TGTGCCAGCATCTCCCGCAGGGTGAACTACGAGCAGTACTTC.

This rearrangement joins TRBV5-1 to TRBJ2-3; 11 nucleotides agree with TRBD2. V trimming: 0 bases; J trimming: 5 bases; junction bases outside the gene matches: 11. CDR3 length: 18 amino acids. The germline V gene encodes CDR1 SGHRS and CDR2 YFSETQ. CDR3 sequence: CASSLASYSGGAVDTQYF. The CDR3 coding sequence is TGCGCCAGCAGCTTGGCCTCGTATAGCGGGGGGGCCGTAGATACGCAGTATTTT.

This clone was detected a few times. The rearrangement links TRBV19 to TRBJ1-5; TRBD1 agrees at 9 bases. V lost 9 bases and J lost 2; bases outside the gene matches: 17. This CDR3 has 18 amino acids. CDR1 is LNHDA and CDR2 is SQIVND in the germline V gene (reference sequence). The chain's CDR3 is CASRGGQGLTVGNQPQHF. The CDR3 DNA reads TGTGCCAGCAGGGGGGGACAGGGACTAACGGTGGGCAATCAGCCCCAGCATTTT.

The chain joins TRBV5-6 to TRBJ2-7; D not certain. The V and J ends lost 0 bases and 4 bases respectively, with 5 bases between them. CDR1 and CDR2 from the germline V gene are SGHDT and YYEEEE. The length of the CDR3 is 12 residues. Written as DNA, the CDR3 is TGTGCCAGCAGCTTGGGAGGTTACGAGCAGTACTTC. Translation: CASSLGGYEQYF. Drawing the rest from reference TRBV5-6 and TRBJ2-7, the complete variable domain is DAGVTQSPTHLIKTRGQQVTLRCSPKSGHDTVSWYQQALGQGPQFIFQYYEEEERQRGNFPDRFSGHQFPNYSSELNVNALLLGDSALYLCASSLGGYEQYFGPGTRLTVT.

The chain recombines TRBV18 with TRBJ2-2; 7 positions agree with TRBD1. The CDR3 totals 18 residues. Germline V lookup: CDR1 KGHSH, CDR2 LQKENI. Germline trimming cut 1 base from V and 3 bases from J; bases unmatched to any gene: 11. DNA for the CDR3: TGTGCCAGCTCACCACTCCGACAGGGTCGTGGGGACACCGGGGAGCTGTTTTTT. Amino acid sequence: CASSPLRQGRGDTGELFF.

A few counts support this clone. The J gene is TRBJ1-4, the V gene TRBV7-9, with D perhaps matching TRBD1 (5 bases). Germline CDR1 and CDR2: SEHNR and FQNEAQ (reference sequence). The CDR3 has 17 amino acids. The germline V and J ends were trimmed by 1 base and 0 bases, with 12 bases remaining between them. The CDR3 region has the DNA TGTGCCAGCAGCTTAGGCGGGGCGCGGGCAACTAATGAAAAACTGTTTTTT. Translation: CASSLGGARATNEKLFF.

The CDR3 sequence: CASSGSGTGGWHEQFF. The CDR3 region has the DNA TGTGCCAGCAGCGGCTCCGGGACAGGGGGCTGGCATGAGCAGTTCTTC. The rearrangement uses TRBV9 and TRBJ2-1; 12 nucleotides match TRBD1. The germline V gene encodes CDR1 SGDLS and CDR2 YYNGEE. This CDR3 is built from 16 residues. After removal of 3 bases from V and 8 bases from J, the junction contained 9 bases not matched to a gene.

Here the CDR3 DNA reads TGTGCCAGCAGCCCGGGATCCAGGAACACTGAAGCTTTCTTT. As protein: CASSPGSRNTEAFF. The V call is TRBV7-9, the J call TRBJ1-1; no definite D call. Deletions cut 5 bases from V and 1 base from J, with 11 bases between. The CDR3 covers 14 residues. Germline CDR1 and CDR2: SEHNR and FQNEAQ (reference sequence).

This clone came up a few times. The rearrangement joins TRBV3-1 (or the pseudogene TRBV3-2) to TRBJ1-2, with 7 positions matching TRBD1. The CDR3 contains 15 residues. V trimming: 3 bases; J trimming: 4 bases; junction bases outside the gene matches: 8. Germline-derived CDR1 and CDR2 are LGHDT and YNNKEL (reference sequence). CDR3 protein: CASSQSSTGIYGYTF. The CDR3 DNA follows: TGTGCCAGCAGCCAGAGTTCGACAGGGATCTATGGCTACACCTTC.

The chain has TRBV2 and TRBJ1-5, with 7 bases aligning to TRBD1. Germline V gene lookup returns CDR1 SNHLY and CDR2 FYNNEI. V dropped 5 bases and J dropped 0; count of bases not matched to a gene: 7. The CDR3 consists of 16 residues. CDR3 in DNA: TGTGCCAGCAGTTTGACAGGGATGTATAGCAATCAGCCCCAGCATTTT. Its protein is CASSLTGMYSNQPQHF.

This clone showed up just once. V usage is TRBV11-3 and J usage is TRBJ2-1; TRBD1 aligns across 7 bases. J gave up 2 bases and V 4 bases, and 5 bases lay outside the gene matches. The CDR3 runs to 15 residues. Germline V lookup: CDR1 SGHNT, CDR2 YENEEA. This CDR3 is CASSSDRVPYNEQFF. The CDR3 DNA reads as TGTGCCAGCAGCTCCGACAGGGTTCCCTACAATGAGCAGTTCTTC.

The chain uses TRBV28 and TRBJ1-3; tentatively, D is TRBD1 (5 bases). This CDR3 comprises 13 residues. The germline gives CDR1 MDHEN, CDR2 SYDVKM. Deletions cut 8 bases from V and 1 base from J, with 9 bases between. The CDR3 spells CASLQGSGNTIYF. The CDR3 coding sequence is TGTGCCAGCCTTCAGGGTTCTGGAAACACCATATATTTT.

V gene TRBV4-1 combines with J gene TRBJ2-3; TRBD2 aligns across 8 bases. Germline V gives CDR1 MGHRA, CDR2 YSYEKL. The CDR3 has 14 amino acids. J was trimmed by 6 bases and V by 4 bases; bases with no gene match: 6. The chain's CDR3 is CASSLGLAWDTQYF. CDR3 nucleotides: TGCGCCAGCAGCCTCGGACTAGCATGGGATACGCAGTATTTT.